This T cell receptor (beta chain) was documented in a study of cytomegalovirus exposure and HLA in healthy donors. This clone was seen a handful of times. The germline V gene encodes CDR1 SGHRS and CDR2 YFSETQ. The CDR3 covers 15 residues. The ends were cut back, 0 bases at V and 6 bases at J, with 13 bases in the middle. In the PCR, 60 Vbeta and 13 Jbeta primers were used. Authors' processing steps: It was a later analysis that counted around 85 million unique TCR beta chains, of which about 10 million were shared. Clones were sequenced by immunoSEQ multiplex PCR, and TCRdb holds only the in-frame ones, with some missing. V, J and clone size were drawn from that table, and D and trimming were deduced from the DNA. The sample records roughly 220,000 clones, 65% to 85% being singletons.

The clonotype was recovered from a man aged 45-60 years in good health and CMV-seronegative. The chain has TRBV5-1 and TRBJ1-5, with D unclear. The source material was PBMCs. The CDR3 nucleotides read TGCGCCAGCAGCTTGGCCGCGGGAACGGGTCAGCCCCAGCATTTT. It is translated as CASSLAAGTGQPQHF.